The clone carrying this TCR beta chain was recorded a few times. Its target is unknown. TCRdb called the RACE reads again in MiXCR, with one record for every CDR3 protein. The table shows approximately 74,000 distinct CDR3 sequences, with about 32% occurring only once. This sample's time point: patch test 1, 2 weeks after DPC sensitization. Treatment in this sample: therapeutic diphenylcyclopropenone sensitization with weekly scalp DPC. Total RNA extraction was carried out from unfractionated whole blood. The CDR3 has 14 residues. In germline, CDR1 is MNHEY, CDR2 SMNVEV (reference sequence). The V gene end was trimmed by 6 bases and the J gene end by 0 bases; junction bases not matched to a gene: 5. The sample comes from a study of human T cells and chemical hapten exposure. Study-wide findings and caveats: Unchanged with DPC sensitization were TCRs above 1 in 1000 frequency.

The chain employs TRBV27 and TRBJ2-7, with 7 bases fitting TRBD2. The receptor was derived from a man aged 35 to 55 with alopecia areata. Some clones in this sample may be carry-over from other donors' samples. The material sequenced was whole blood, taken in connection with sensitization to the hapten diphenylcyclopropenone (DPC). The CDR3 region is CASSLRLASYEQYF. The CDR3, as DNA: TGTGCCAGCAGCCTAAGACTAGCCTCCTACGAGCAGTACTTC.